The 25 T cell receptor beta chains reported below all come from one sample, sequenced in a study of blood T cell repertoires in COVID-19. Assay: immunoSEQ multiplex PCR; the TCRdb copy retains only in-frame clones and omits some. The sample records about 15,000 clones, around 85% being singletons. The sequencing sample was made of peripheral blood. The source is a man between 65 and 85 years old in a cohort sampled during active COVID-19.

This clone appeared once. The chain links TRBV5-1 to TRBJ2-3, with 9 bases fitting TRBD1. Trimming took 7 bases from V and 3 from J; bases not matched to a gene: 12. This CDR3 is 16 amino acids long. Germline CDR1 SGHRS, CDR2 YFSETQ. The CDR3 protein is CASRKGQGSDTDTQYF. The DNA for the CDR3 is TGCGCCAGCCGGAAGGGACAGGGATCAGATACAGATACGCAGTATTTT.

This chain links TRBV5-1 with TRBJ2-2; the match to TRBD2 covers 7 bases. This CDR3 has 15 residues. The V segment lost 2 bases and the J segment 3 bases; nucleotides outside the gene matches: 4. The V gene's germline CDR1 is SGHRS and CDR2 YFSETQ. The CDR3 region has the DNA TGCGCCAGCAGCTTTTTAGCGGGCCACACCGGGGAGCTGTTTTTT. This sequence encodes CASSFLAGHTGELFF.

This chain connects TRBV7-8 to TRBJ2-7, with D possibly TRBD2 on 5 matching bases. This CDR3 is built from 13 residues. CDR1 is SGHVS and CDR2 is FQNEAQ in the germline V gene. V lost 5 bases, J lost 7 bases, and 15 bases lay in between. CDR3 bases: TGTGCCAGCAGCCCTCTGGTCTGGAGGGAGCAGTACTTC. This gives the protein CASSPLVWREQYF.

The rearrangement links TRBV4-2 to TRBJ1-5, with a tentative D call TRBD1 (6 bases). The V end was cut by 0 bases, the J end by 4 bases, with 10 bases between. Per the germline V gene, CDR1 is LGHNA and CDR2 is YNFKEQ. The CDR3 totals 15 residues. CDR3 loop: CASSQEKGGNQPQHF. In DNA, the CDR3 is TGTGCCAGCAGCCAAGAGAAGGGGGGGAATCAGCCCCAGCATTTT.

This chain links TRBV27 with TRBJ1-4; D is unresolved. From germline, CDR1 is MNHEY and CDR2 SMNVEV (reference sequence). V was pared by 5 bases and J by 8 bases, with 18 bases between. The CDR3 is 15 residues long. The chain's CDR3 is CASSPQTGSREKLFF. CDR3 nucleotide sequence: TGTGCCAGCAGTCCGCAGACGGGTAGTAGGGAAAAACTGTTTTTT. Filled out from reference TRBV27 and TRBJ1-4, the complete variable domain reads EAQVTQNPRYLITVTGKKLTVTCSQNMNHEYMSWYRQDPGLGLRQIYYSMNVEVTDKGDVPEGYKVSRKEKRNFPLILESPSPNQTSLYFCASSPQTGSREKLFFGSGTQLSVL.

The chain employs TRBV19 and TRBJ2-7; 10 bases match TRBD1. V dropped 5 bases and J dropped 4; count of bases not matched to a gene: 8. This CDR3 region has 15 residues. Germline assignment: CDR1 LNHDA and CDR2 SQIVND (reference sequence). The CDR3 loop reads CASSLGQGEVYEQYF. CDR3 DNA sequence: TGTGCCAGTAGTCTCGGACAGGGGGAAGTTTACGAGCAGTACTTC.

This clone was seen a handful of times. The chain is built from TRBV6-2 or TRBV6-3 and TRBJ1-5; no clear D gene. Germline CDR1 reads MNHEY; CDR2 reads SVGEGT. This CDR3 is built from 13 residues. Deletions cut 4 bases from V and 2 bases from J, with 6 bases between. CDR3 nucleotides: TGTGCCAGCAGTTGGGGAGGCAATCAGCCCCAGCATTTT. Translation gives CASSWGGNQPQHF.

V and J are TRBV9 and TRBJ2-3; TRBD2 aligns across 8 bases. Trimming at V came to 10 bases and at J to 0 bases, leaving 7 bases not matched to a gene. Germline V CDR1 and CDR2: SGDLS, YYNGEE. The CDR3 is 14 residues long. As DNA, the CDR3 is TGTGCCGAAATAGCGGGACTTAGCACAGATACGCAGTATTTT. Protein sequence: CAEIAGLSTDTQYF.

This clone was observed a few times. The chain joins TRBV7-2 to TRBJ2-1; 11 positions match TRBD2. CDR1 SGHTA and CDR2 FQGNSA come from the germline V gene. J was trimmed by 1 base and V by 1 base; bases with no gene match: 6. There are 18 residues in the CDR3. DNA for the CDR3: TGTGCCAGCAGCTTAGTCCGACTAGCGGGAAGGTCCTACAATGAGCAGTTCTTC. Protein product: CASSLVRLAGRSYNEQFF.

This rearrangement joins TRBV28 to TRBJ2-6, with 10 bases identical to TRBD2. In germline, CDR1 is MDHEN, CDR2 SYDVKM. J was trimmed by 0 bases and V by 3 bases; bases with no gene match: 8. This CDR3 comprises 19 residues. In DNA, the CDR3 is TGTGCCAGCAGTTTGTACTCTAGCGGGAGTTTCTCTGGGGCCAACGTCCTGACTTTC. This sequence encodes CASSLYSSGSFSGANVLTF.

The chain is built from TRBV28 and TRBJ2-7, with a tentative D call TRBD2 (6 bases). Germline V CDR1 and CDR2: MDHEN, SYDVKM. With 1 base removed from V and 0 bases from J, the gap between germline ends came to 7 bases. This CDR3 region has 14 residues. In nucleotides, the CDR3 is TGTGCCAGCAGTTTATCGGGGGTCTCCTACGAGCAGTACTTC. Its protein is CASSLSGVSYEQYF.

The chain is built from TRBV28 and TRBJ1-6; D is perhaps TRBD1 (5 bases). CDR1 and CDR2 (germline): MDHEN, SYDVKM. Trimming cost V 3 bases and J 6 bases, with 15 bases left between them. This CDR3 has 16 residues. CDR3 in amino acids: CASSLVQGSGNSPLHF. As DNA, the CDR3 is TGTGCCAGCAGTTTGGTCCAGGGTTCCGGTAATTCACCCCTCCACTTT.

This chain uses TRBV2 with TRBJ1-5; 9 bases agree with TRBD1. The CDR3 runs to 17 residues. V lost 8 bases to trimming and J lost 0 bases; unmatched junction nucleotides: 11. The germline V gene has CDR1 SNHLY and CDR2 FYNNEI. CDR3 amino acids: CASDGGQGRYSNQPQHF. The DNA for the CDR3 is TGTGCCAGCGATGGGGGACAGGGCCGTTATAGCAATCAGCCCCAGCATTTT.

This clone was detected only a few times. The genes are TRBV14 and TRBJ1-1, with a tentative D call TRBD1 (6 bases). Trimming pared 4 bases from V and 4 bases from J, leaving 13 bases between. CDR1 SGHDN and CDR2 FVKESK come from the germline V gene. This CDR3 region has 14 residues. The CDR3 spells CASSPRNRVTEAFF. In DNA, the CDR3 is TGTGCCAGCAGCCCCCGAAACAGGGTCACTGAAGCTTTCTTT.

The chain joins TRBV3-1 (or the pseudogene TRBV3-2) to TRBJ2-5, with D perhaps matching TRBD1 (5 bases). The CDR3 runs to 14 residues. Trimming took 5 bases from V and 4 from J, leaving 14 bases between them. Germline values: CDR1 LGHDT, CDR2 YNNKEL (reference sequence). The DNA of the CDR3 is TGTGCCAGCAGCGCGCAGGGTAGAGGAGAGACCCAGTACTTC. It yields the protein CASSAQGRGETQYF.

This chain joins TRBV27 and TRBJ2-7, with 10 bases lining up with TRBD1. The CDR3 has 16 amino acids. Germline V gene sequence: CDR1 MNHEY, CDR2 SMNVEV (reference sequence). Trimming at V came to 4 bases and at J to 3 bases, leaving 9 bases not matched to a gene. This chain's CDR3 is CASSSPQGQGIYEQYF. The CDR3 DNA is TGTGCCAGCAGTTCACCCCAGGGACAGGGGATCTACGAGCAGTACTTC.

This chain uses TRBV19 with TRBJ2-5, with 7 bases fitting TRBD1. The CDR3 length is 13 residues. Trimming removed 4 bases from V and 4 bases from J; junction bases left unmatched: 3. Germline V gene lookup returns CDR1 LNHDA and CDR2 SQIVND (reference sequence). As DNA, the CDR3 is TGTGCCAGTAGTAAGGACAGGACAGAGACCCAGTACTTC. This gives the protein CASSKDRTETQYF.

The rearrangement joins TRBV24-1 to TRBJ2-5; 8 bases are a match to TRBD1. Unmatched junction bases numbered 8, after V lost 2 bases and J lost 1 base. Germline assignment: CDR1 KGHDR and CDR2 SFDVKD. This CDR3 has 17 residues. The CDR3 DNA is TGTGCCACCAGTGATTGGGGGGACAGGACGGGCCAAGAGACCCAGTACTTC. Its protein product is CATSDWGDRTGQETQYF.

The CDR3 here is CASSLDAEQWRLPQFF. The CDR3 DNA follows: TGTGCCAGCAGCTTAGATGCCGAGCAGTGGAGGCTACCGCAGTTCTTC. The chain joins TRBV7-8 to TRBJ2-1; D perhaps matches TRBD2 (5 bases). V dropped 1 base and J dropped 12 bases, with 22 bases sitting between them. Germline V CDR1 and CDR2: SGHVS, FQNEAQ. This CDR3 spans 16 amino acids.

This clone was seen only a few times. The rearrangement joins TRBV3-1 (or the pseudogene TRBV3-2) to TRBJ1-1; 7 bases map to TRBD1. CDR1 and CDR2 from the germline V gene are LGHDT and YNNKEL (reference sequence). Unmatched junction bases numbered 21, after V lost 4 bases and J lost 4 bases. This CDR3 has 19 amino acids. This CDR3 is CASSPRPGTAGLWSTEAFF. CDR3 in DNA: TGTGCCAGCAGCCCCCGCCCGGGGACAGCCGGGCTTTGGAGCACTGAAGCTTTCTTT.

The chain is built from TRBV11-2 and TRBJ1-4; D not certain. With 5 bases removed from V and 4 bases from J, the gap between germline ends came to 11 bases. CDR3 length: 14 amino acids. CDR1 is SGHAT, CDR2 FQNNGV, per germline. Written as DNA, the CDR3 is TGTGCCAGCAGCCAAGTTAGAGTTAATGAAAAACTGTTTTTT. Its translation is CASSQVRVNEKLFF.

In DNA, the CDR3 is TGTGCCAGCAGCGAAACTAGCGGGGGCTCCTATGAGCAGTTCTTC. The encoded protein is CASSETSGGSYEQFF. The V gene is TRBV9, the J gene TRBJ2-1; 11 bases map to TRBD2. CDR3 length equals 15 residues. Germline trimming cut 3 bases from V and 8 bases from J; bases unmatched to any gene: 7. The V gene's germline CDR1 is SGDLS and CDR2 YYNGEE.

The rearrangement joins TRBV18 to TRBJ1-5; a weak D match, TRBD1 (5 bases). The CDR3 runs 15 residues. Germline V CDR1 and CDR2: KGHSH, LQKENI. Between the trimmed V and J ends, which lost 3 bases and 2 bases, there was a span of 11 bases. Written as DNA, the CDR3 is TGTGCCAGCTCACCGCCGGGGACTGGCAATCAGCCCCAGCATTTT. Translated, it gives CASSPPGTGNQPQHF.

This rearrangement joins TRBV7-2 to TRBJ1-2; 8 nucleotides line up with TRBD1. CDR1 is SGHTA and CDR2 is FQGNSA in the germline V gene. The CDR3 length is 15 residues. V was pared by 1 base and J by 7 bases, with 8 bases of the junction left unmatched. CDR3 DNA sequence: TGTGCCAGCAGCTTAGGGAGGGAACAGGGGGGTGGCTACACCTTC. Its protein is CASSLGREQGGGYTF.

The chain has TRBV29-1 and TRBJ1-1; D ambiguous. The germline V and J ends were trimmed by 2 bases and 6 bases, with 16 bases remaining between them. The CDR3 sequence is 14 residues long. Germline V lookup: CDR1 SQVTM, CDR2 ANQGSEA. CDR3 nucleotide sequence: TGCAGCGTTGAATTTCGCCAGGCCGCCCCTGAAGCTTTCTTT. It codes for CSVEFRQAAPEAFF.